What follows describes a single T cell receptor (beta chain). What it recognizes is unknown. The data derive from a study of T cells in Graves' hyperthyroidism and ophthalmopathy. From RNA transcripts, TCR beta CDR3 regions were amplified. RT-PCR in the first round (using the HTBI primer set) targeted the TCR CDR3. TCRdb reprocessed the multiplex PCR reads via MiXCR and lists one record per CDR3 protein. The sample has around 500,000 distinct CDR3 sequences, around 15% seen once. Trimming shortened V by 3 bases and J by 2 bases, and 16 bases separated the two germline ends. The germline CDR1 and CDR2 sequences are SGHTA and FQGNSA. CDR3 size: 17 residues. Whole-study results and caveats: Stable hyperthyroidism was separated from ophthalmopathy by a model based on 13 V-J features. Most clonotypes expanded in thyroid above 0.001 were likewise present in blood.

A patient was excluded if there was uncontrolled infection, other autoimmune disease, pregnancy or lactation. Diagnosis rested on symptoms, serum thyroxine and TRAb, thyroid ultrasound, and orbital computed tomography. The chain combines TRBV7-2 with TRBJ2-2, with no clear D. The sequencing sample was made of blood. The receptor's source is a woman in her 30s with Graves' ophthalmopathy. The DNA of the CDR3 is TGTGCCAGCAGCTTCCACTTTCGGACCCGCAACACCGGGGAGCTGTTTTTT. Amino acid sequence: CASSFHFRTRNTGELFF.